This T cell receptor beta chain was documented in a study of shared clonotypes between healthy human individuals (TCRdb year 2020). Background for the entire study: The cohort included a few men and a couple of women between 18 and 49 years of age. Per donor, three plates each were used for CD4 naive and CD4 memory, two for CD8 naive, and one for CD8 memory. The study deeply sequenced blood TCR repertoires of five healthy adults to estimate repertoire size and the extent of clonotype sharing between individuals. Libraries were prepared and TCR repertoires were sequenced by different laboratories using diverse techniques, in order to increase sequencing depth and limit assay-specific biases. Each donor's leukapheresis produced roughly between roughly 0.85 and 10 billion PBMCs. Overall study results and their limits: Compared with non-shared clonotypes, the clonotypes found in all four sorted-subset donors had higher generation probabilities. Naive subsets generally had larger estimated clonotype richness than memory subsets did. Because the study included a small number of donors, the genetic and exposure-history diversity represented was limited. Even with the large sequencing depth, rarefaction of the sorted-subset datasets indicated that sequencing was incomplete. Pairwise subsampling indicated that sequencing depth was expected to affect the degree of clonotype sharing among donors. Sampling was restricted to blood, and TCR repertoires in tissues likely differ from the TCR repertoires found in blood. About 5% of naive CD4, roughly 3.5% of naive CD8, approximately 2.2% of memory CD4, and more than 0.35% of memory CD8 clonotypes were shared across several donors.

To note about this clone: Its binding antigen is unknown. There are no base qualities to consult, and no much larger clone falls within one base.

Using the deep immunoSEQ assay, multiplex PCR amplified TCR CDR3 regions from genomic DNA. For each cell subset, the extracted genomic DNA was distributed evenly across all wells of several immunoSEQ 96-well plates, and each plate served as one replicate. For sorted subsets, roughly 200 ng of genomic DNA, equivalent to 25,000 to 35,000 T cell genomes, went into each replicate PCR. Purified libraries were quantified with a Qubit 3.0 fluorometer, sized on a Bioanalyzer 2100, and re-quantified with the KAPA Library Quantification kit. Each immunoSEQ 96-well plate was sequenced on its own single-read 150-cycle Illumina NextSeq 550 flow cell. The original pipeline was this. Because only junctional sequences without quality scores were contained in the immunoSEQ output, filtering matching that applied to full-length reads could not be performed. To assign V/J genes and CDR3, sequences were annotated using PyIR, a Python wrapper for IgBLAST v1.9, with IMGT germline references. Any read was removed if the V/J assignment was weak (E-value above 1e-6), the CDR3 was missing, or the read contained stop codons, out-of-frame junctions, or ambiguous translated residues. V3J clonotypes were defined as sequences sharing an identical inferred V gene, J gene, and CDR3 amino acid sequence. To compute the percentage overlap between repertoires, the number of shared unique clonotypes was divided by the size of the smaller repertoire. Richness of each repertoire was evaluated using RTK rarefaction, the Chao1 estimator, and Recon v2.1 estimates of unobserved clonotypes. OLGA was used to compute generation probabilities for all TCRbeta clonotypes that the gDNA method yielded from a few donors. Drawn from immuneACCESS, this table holds only the in-frame rearrangements with V and J called that TCRdb kept. Clones are partly lost; checked studies trace under half to an unresolved V gene and leave the rest unexplained. V, J and clone size are taken as reported in that table, and D and trimming were inferred from the DNA itself. The sample records about 2.4 million clones, 93% of which are singletons. About 0.38% of the sample rests with the top ten.

CDR3 length: 15 amino acids, cysteine to phenylalanine. Only the CDR3 region is kept as DNA, spanning 45 bases read in frame from base 1. The germline V gene gives CDR1 as KGHSH and CDR2 as LQKENI. Trimming takes 0 bases from V and 2 bases from J, and the germline ends sit 8 bases apart. Healthy HIV-negative adults with no recently reported acute infections or vaccinations were included as donors. All donors were Caucasian adults living in Nashville, Tennessee, USA. CD4+ T cells were enriched by magnetic negative selection, after which naive cells were positively selected on CD45RA and the negative fraction was taken as the memory subset. Blood was obtained by leukapheresis, after which PBMCs were separated by Ficoll-Histopaque density gradient centrifugation and cryopreserved in liquid nitrogen vapor phase. Purity and quantity of every magnetically sorted T cell population were checked by analytical flow cytometry. Genomic DNA was isolated from every sorted fraction and measured by UV absorbance on a Nanodrop 2000c.

The sequence came from a man aged 18 to 29 in good health. Some clones in this sample may be carry-over from other donors' samples. The material sequenced was naive CD4+ T cells from PBMCs. Reading the label with the study, this specimen's cell subset or site is: CD45RA+ positively selected. The chain is made from TRBV18 and TRBJ1-3; TRBD1 could be the D gene, as 5 bases match. The CDR3 amino acid sequence is: CASSPPGRTGNTIYF. The sequenced DNA: TGTGCCAGCTCACCACCGGGACGGACTGGAAACACCATATATTTT.